This TCR beta chain was sequenced during a study of cytomegalovirus exposure and HLA in healthy donors. Unmatched junction bases numbered 3, after V lost 8 bases and J lost 1 base. Germline V gives CDR1 SNHLY, CDR2 FYNNEI. The length of the CDR3 is 13 residues. Amplification used 60 Vbeta primers and 13 Jbeta primers. TCRdb keeps only in-frame clones here, not all; method: immunoSEQ multiplex PCR. The top ten clones hold 2% to 2.5% of a sample with roughly 140,000 clones, 80% of them seen once. On this clone itself: Other DNA sequences of this sample code for an identical CDR3.

The genes are TRBV2 and TRBJ1-1, with TRBD1 matching over 8 bases. The sequencing input was PBMCs. This TCR came from a man younger than 40 in good health and CMV-seronegative. CDR3 coding DNA: TGTGCCAGCGGGGGGACAGGGAACACTGAAGCTTTCTTT. The encoded protein is CASGGTGNTEAFF.